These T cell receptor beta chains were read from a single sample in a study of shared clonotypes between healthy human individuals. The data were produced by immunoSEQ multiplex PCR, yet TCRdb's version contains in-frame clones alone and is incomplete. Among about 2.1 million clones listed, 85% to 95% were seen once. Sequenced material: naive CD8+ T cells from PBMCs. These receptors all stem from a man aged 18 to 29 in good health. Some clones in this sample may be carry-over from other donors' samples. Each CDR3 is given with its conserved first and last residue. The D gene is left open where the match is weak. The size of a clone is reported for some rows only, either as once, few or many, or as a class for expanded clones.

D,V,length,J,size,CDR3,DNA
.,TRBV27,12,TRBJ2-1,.,CASSWASHEQFF,TGTGCCAGCAGTTGGGCTTCCCATGAGCAGTTCTTC
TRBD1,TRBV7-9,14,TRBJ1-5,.,CASSPGTGVQPQHF,TGTGCCAGCAGCCCCGGGACAGGGGTTCAGCCCCAGCATTTT
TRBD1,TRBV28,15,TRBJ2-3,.,CASSLVDRGPDTQYF,TGTGCCAGCAGTTTAGTGGACAGGGGACCAGATACGCAGTATTTT
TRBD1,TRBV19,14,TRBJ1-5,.,CASNAGTGNQPQHF,TGTGCCAGTAACGCCGGGACAGGGAATCAGCCCCAGCATTTT
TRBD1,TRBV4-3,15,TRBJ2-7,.,CASSQEGTGTYEQYF,TGCGCCAGCAGCCAAGAAGGGACAGGGACCTACGAGCAGTACTTC
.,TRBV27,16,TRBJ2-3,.,CASSLLGGSGTDTQYF,TGTGCCAGCAGTTTATTAGGGGGTTCGGGCACAGATACGCAGTATTTT
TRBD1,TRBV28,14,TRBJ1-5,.,CAITGVMSNQPQHF,TGTGCCATCACAGGGGTTATGAGCAATCAGCCCCAGCATTTT
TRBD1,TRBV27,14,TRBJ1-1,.,CASSNRGSPAEAFF,TGTGCCAGCAGTAACAGGGGATCCCCTGCTGAAGCTTTCTTT
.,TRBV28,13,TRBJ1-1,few,CALSHRMNTEAFF,TGTGCACTCTCTCATCGGATGAACACTGAAGCTTTCTTT
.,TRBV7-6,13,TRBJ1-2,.,CASSLGVGYGYTF,TGTGCCAGCAGCTTAGGAGTGGGCTATGGCTACACCTTC
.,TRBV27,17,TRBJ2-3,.,CASSPLLEEIGTDTQYF,TGTGCCAGCAGTCCTCTTTTGGAGGAGATAGGCACAGATACGCAGTATTTT
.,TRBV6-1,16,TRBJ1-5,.,CASSEAWSFINQPQHF,TGTGCCAGCAGTGAAGCGTGGTCCTTTATAAATCAGCCCCAGCATTTT
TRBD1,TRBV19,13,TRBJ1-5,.,CASSPTGYQPQHF,TGTGCCAGTAGTCCGACAGGGTATCAGCCCCAGCATTTT
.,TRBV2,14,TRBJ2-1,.,CASSSGTPYNEQFF,TGTGCCAGCAGTTCCGGGACTCCTTACAATGAGCAGTTCTTC
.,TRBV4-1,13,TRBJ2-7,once,CASSQDDTYEQYF,TGCGCCAGCAGCCAAGACGACACCTACGAGCAGTACTTC
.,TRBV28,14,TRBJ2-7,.,CASSIDRKPYEQYF,TGTGCCAGCAGTATCGACAGAAAACCCTACGAGCAGTACTTC
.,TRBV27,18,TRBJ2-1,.,CASSPQSGVTRSYNEQFF,TGTGCCAGCAGTCCTCAATCCGGAGTGACGCGCTCCTACAATGAGCAGTTCTTC
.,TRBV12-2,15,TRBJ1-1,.,CAGPEKSPMNTEAFF,TGTGCAGGACCGGAGAAATCCCCCATGAACACTGAAGCTTTCTTT
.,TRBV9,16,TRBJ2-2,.,CASSVAGQPNTGELFF,TGTGCCAGCAGCGTAGCTGGACAGCCAAACACCGGGGAGCTGTTTTTT
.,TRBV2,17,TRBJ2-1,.,CASSSSGLGSSYNEQFF,TGTGCCAGCAGTAGTAGCGGCCTTGGTAGCTCCTACAATGAGCAGTTCTTC
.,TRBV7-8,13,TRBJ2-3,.,CASSQAVGDTQYF,TGTGCCAGCAGCCAGGCCGTGGGGGATACGCAGTATTTT
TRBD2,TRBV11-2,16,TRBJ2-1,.,CASNLWGGSSYNEQFF,TGTGCCAGCAACCTTTGGGGGGGTAGCTCCTACAATGAGCAGTTCTTC
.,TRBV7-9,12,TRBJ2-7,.,CASSLGEGDVLF,TGTGCCAGCAGCTTAGGGGAGGGGGACGTCCTCTTC
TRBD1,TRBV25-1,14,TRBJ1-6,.,CARVPGQAVQPLHF,TGTGCCAGAGTTCCGGGACAGGCGGTCCAGCCCCTCCACTTT
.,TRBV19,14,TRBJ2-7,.,CASSIDGRLYEQYF,TGTGCCAGTAGTATAGACGGCAGATTGTACGAGCAGTACTTC
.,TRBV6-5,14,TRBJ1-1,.,CASSYSMRGTEAFF,TGTGCCAGCAGTTACTCGATGAGGGGCACTGAAGCTTTCTTT
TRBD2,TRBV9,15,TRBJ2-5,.,CASNPGLAAQETQYF,TGTGCCAGCAACCCAGGACTAGCGGCCCAAGAGACCCAGTACTTC
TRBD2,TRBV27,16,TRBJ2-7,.,CASSLVGGYSSYEQYF,TGTGCCAGCAGTTTAGTGGGAGGGTATAGCTCCTACGAGCAGTACTTC
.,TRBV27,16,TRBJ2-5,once,CASSSQGYGAKETQYF,TGTGCCAGCAGTTCCCAGGGATATGGGGCGAAGGAGACCCAGTACTTC
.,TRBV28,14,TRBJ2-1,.,CASSLDGSYNEQFF,TGTGCCAGCAGTTTAGACGGGAGCTACAATGAGCAGTTCTTC
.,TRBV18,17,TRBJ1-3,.,CASSSNRGAGGGNTIYF,TGTGCCAGCTCATCAAATCGAGGGGCCGGAGGTGGAAACACCATATATTTT
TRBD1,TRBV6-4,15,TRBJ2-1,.,CASSDPRTGYNEQFF,TGTGCCAGCAGTGACCCTAGGACAGGGTACAATGAGCAGTTCTTC
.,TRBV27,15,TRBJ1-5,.,CASSSSSYSNQPQHF,TGTGCCAGCAGTTCTTCATCCTATAGCAATCAGCCCCAGCATTTT
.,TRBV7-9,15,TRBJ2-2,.,CASSLVTEATGELFF,TGTGCCAGCAGCTTAGTCACCGAGGCCACCGGGGAGCTGTTTTTT
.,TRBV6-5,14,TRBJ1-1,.,CASYWTGSNTEAFF,TGTGCCAGCTATTGGACCGGGTCGAACACTGAAGCTTTCTTT
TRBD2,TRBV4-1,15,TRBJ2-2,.,CASSLGTSGTGELFF,TGCGCCAGCAGCCTTGGGACTAGCGGGACCGGGGAGCTGTTTTTT
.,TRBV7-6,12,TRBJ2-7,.,CASSLGGAEQYF,TGTGCCAGCAGCTTAGGCGGGGCGGAGCAGTACTTC
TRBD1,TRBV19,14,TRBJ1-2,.,CASRTRQGNYGYTF,TGTGCCAGTAGAACAAGACAGGGAAACTATGGCTACACCTTC
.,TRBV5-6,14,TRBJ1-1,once,CASSLGQPNTEAFF,TGTGCCAGCAGCTTGGGGCAGCCGAACACTGAAGCTTTCTTT
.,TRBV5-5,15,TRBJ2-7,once,CASSPSGAPVEEQYF,TGTGCCAGCAGCCCCTCAGGGGCCCCGGTTGAAGAGCAGTACTTC
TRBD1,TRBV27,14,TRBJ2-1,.,CASNTGGSYNEQFF,TGTGCCAGCAACACAGGGGGCTCCTACAATGAGCAGTTCTTC
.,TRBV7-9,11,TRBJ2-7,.,CASSPLPEQYF,TGTGCCAGCAGCCCCCTCCCCGAGCAGTACTTC
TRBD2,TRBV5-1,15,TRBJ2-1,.,CASSLDGLAGNEQFF,TGCGCCAGCAGCTTGGATGGACTAGCGGGCAATGAGCAGTTCTTC
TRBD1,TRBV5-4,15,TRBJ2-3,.,CASSPGTGFPDTQYF,TGTGCCAGCAGCCCCGGGACAGGGTTCCCAGATACGCAGTATTTT
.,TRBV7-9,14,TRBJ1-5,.,CASSPSRSNQPQHF,TGTGCCAGCAGTCCCTCCAGGAGCAATCAGCCCCAGCATTTT
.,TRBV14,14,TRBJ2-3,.,CASSTRGRTDTQYF,TGTGCCAGCAGCACCAGGGGTCGGACAGATACGCAGTATTTT